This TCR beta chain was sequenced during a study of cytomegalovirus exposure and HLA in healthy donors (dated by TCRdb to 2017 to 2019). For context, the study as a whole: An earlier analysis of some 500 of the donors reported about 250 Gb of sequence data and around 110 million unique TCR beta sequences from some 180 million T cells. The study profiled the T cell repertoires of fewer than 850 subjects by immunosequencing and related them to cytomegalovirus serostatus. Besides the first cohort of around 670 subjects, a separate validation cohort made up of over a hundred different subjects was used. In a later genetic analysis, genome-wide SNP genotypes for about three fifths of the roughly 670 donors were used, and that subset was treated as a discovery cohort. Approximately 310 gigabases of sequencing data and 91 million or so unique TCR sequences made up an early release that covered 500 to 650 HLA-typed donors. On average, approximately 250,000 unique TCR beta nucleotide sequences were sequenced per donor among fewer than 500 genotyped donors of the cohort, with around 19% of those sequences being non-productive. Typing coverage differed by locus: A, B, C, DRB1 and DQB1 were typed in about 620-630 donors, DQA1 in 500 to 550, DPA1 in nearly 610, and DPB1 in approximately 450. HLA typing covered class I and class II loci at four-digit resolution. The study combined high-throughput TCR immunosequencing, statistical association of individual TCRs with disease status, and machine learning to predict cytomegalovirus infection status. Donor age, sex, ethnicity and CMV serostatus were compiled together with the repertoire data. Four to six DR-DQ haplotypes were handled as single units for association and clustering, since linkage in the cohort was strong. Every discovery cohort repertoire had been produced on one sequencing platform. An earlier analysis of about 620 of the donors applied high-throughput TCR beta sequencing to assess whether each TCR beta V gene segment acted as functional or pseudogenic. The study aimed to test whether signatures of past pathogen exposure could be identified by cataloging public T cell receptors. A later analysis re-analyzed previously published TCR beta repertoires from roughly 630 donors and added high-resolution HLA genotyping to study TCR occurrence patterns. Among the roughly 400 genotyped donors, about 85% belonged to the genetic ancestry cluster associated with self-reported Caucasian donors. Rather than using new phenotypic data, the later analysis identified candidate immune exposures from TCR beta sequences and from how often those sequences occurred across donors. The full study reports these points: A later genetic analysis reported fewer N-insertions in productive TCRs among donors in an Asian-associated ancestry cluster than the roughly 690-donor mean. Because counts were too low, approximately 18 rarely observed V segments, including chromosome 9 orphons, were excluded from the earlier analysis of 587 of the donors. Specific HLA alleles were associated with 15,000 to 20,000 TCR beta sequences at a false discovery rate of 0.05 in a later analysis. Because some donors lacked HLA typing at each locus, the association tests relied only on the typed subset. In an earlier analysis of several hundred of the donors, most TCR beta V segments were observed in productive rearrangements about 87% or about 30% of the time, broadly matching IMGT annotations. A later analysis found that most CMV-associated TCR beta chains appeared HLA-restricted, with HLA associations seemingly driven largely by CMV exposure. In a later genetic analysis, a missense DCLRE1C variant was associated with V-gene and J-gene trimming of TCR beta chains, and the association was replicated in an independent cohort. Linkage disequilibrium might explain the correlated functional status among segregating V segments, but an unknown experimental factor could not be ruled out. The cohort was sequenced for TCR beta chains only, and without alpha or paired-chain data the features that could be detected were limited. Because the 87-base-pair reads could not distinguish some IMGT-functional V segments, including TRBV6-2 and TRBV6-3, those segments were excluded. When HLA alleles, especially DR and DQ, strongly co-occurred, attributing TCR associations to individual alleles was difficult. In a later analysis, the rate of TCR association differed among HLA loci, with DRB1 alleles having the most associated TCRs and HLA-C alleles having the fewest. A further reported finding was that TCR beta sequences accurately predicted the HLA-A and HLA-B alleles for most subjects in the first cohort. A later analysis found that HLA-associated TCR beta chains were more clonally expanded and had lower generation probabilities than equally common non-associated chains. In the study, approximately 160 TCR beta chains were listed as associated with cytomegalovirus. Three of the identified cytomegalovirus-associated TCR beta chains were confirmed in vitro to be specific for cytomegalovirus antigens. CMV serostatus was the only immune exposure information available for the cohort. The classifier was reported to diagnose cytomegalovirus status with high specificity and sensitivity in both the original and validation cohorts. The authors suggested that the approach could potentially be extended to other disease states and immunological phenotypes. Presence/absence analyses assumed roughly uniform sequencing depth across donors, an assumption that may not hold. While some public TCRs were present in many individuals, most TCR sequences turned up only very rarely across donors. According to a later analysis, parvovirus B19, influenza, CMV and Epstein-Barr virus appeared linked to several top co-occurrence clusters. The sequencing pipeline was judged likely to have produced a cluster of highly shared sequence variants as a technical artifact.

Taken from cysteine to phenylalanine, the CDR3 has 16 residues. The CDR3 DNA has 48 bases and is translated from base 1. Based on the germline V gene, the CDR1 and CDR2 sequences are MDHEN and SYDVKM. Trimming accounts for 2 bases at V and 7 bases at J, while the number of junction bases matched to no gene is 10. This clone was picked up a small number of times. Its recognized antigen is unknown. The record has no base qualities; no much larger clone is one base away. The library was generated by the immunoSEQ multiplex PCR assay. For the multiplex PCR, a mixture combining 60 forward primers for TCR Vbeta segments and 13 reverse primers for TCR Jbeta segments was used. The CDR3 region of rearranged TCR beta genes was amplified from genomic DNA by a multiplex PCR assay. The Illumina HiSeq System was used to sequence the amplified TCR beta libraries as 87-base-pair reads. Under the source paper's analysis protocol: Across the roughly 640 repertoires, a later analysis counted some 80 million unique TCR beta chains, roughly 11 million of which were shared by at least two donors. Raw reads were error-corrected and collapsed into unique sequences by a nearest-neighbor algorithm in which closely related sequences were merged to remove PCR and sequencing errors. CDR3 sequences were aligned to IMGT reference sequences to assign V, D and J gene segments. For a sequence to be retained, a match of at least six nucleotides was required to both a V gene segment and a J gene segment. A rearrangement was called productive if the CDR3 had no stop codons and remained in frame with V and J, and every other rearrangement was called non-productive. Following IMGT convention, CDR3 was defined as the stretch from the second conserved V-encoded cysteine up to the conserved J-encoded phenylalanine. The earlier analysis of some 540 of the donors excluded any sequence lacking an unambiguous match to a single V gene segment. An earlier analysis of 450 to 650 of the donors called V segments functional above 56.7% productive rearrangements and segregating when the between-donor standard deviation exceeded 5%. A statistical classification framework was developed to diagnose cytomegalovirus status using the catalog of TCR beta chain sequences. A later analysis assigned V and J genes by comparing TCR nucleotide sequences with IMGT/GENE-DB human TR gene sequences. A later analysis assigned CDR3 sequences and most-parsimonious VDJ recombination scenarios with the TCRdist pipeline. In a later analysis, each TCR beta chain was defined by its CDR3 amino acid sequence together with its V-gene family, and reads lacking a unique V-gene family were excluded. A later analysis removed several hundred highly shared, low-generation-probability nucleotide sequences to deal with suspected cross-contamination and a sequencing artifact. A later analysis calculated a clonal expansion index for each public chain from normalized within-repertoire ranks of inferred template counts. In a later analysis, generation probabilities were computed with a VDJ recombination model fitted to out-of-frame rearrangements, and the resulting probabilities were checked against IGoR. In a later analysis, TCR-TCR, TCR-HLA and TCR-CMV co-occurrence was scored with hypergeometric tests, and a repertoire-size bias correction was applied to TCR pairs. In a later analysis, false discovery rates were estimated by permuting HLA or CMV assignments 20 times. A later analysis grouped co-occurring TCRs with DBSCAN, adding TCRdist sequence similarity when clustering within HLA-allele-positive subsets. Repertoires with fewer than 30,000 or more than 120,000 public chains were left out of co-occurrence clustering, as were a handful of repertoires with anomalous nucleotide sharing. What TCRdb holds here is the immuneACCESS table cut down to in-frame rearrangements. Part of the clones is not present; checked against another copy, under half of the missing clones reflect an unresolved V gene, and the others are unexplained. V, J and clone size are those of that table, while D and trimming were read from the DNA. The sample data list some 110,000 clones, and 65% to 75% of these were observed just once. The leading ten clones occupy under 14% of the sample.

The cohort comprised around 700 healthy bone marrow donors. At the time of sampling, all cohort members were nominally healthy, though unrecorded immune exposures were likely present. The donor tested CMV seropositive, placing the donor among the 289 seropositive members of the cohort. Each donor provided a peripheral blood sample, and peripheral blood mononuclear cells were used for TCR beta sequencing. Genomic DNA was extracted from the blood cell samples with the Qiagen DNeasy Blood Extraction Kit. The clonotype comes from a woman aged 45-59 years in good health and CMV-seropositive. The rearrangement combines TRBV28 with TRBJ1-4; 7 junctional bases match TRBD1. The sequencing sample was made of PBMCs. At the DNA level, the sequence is TGTGCCAGCAGTTTAGTCCCCGAGGGGGCGGGTGAAAAACTGTTTTTT. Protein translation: CASSLVPEGAGEKLFF.